This T cell receptor (beta chain) was recovered during a study of beta chain features in type 1 diabetes. Using CD45RO/CCR7/CD25/CD127/CD95/CD27, CD4+ naive, central memory, regulatory and stem cell-like memory cells were sorted. Expressed TCRB transcripts were sequenced because the entire RNA isolate underwent reverse transcription. The average read count of naive, central memory and regulatory T cell samples was a few million. Some clones are missing from TCRdb's copy, which holds only in-frame ones; the method was immunoSEQ multiplex PCR. Seen here are roughly 170,000 clones, about an eighth observed once, and the top ten hold 0.6% to 0.8%. On this clone itself: No antigen is known for it.

Germline V gene data show CDR1 as LNHNV and CDR2 as YYDKDF (reference sequence). CDR3 size: 15 residues. Between the trimmed V and J ends, which lost 3 bases and 5 bases, there was a span of 16 bases. Study-level findings and limits: Individuals with type 1 diabetes displayed fewer insertions and more deletions at VDJ junctions. In the patient group, naive, central memory and Treg TCRB repertoires seemed more alike than in the healthy donor group.

This sequence originates from a young woman in good health. This sequence joins TRBV15 and TRBJ2-5, with a possible D match to TRBD2 (6 bases). The sequencing sample was made of central memory CD4+ T cells from blood. The DNA for the CDR3 is TGTGCCACCAGCAGCCCTGGAGGGAAAGGGGAGACCCAGTACTTC. Its protein is CATSSPGGKGETQYF.